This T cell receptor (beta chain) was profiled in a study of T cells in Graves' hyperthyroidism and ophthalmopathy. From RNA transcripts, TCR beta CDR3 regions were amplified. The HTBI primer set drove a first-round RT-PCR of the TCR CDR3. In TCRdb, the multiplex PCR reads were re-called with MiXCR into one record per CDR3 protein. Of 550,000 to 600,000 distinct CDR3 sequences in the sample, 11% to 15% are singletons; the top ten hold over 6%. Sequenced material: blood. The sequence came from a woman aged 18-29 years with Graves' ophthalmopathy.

CDR3 loop: CSAAFIEKREGRPYQETQYF. The CDR3 DNA is TGCAGTGCCGCCTTTATAGAAAAGCGGGAGGGGCGGCCGTACCAAGAGACCCAGTACTTC. V and J are TRBV20-1 and TRBJ2-5; 10 bases map to TRBD2. The trim removed 6 bases at V and 0 bases at J, leaving 22 bases unmatched. Germline V lookup: CDR1 DFQATT, CDR2 SNEGSKA (reference sequence). The CDR3 spans 20 residues.